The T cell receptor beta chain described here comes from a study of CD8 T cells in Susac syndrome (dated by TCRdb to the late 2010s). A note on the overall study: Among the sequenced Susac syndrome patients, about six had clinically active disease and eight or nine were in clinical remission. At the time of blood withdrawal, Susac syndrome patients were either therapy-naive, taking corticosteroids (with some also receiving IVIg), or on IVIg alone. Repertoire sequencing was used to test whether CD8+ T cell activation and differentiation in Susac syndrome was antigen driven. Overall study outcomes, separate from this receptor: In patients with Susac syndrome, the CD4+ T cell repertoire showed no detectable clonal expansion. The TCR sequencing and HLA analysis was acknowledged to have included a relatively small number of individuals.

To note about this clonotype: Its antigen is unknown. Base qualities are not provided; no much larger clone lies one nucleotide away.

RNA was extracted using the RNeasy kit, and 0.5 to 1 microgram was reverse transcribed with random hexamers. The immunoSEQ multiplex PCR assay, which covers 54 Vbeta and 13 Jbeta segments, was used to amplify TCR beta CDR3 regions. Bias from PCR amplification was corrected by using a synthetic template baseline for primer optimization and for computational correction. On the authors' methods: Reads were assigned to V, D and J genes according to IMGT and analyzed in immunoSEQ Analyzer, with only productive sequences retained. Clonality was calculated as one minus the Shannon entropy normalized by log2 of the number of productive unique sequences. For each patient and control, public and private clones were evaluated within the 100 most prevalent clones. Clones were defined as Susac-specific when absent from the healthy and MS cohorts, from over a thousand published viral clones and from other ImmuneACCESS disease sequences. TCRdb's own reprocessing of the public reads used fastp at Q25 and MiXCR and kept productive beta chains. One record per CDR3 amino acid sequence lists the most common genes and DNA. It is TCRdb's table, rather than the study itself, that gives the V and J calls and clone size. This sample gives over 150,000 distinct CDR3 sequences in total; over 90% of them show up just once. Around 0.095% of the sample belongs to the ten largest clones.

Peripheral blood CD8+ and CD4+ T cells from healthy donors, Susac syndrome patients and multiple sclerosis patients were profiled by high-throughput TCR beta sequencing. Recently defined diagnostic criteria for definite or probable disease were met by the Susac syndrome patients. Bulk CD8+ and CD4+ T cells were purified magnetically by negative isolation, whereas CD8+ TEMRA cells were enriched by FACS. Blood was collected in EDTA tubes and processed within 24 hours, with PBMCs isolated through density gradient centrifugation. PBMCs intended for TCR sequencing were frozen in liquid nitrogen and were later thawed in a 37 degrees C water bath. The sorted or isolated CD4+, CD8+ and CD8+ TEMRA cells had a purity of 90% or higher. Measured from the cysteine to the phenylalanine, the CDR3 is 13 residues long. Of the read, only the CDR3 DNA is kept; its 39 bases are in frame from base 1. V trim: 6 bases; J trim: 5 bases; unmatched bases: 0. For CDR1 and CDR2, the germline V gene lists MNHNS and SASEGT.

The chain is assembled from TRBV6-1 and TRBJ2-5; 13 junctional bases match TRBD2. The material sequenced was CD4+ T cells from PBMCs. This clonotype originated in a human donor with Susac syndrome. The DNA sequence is TGTGCCAGCAGGACTAGCGGGGGGGAGACCCAGTACTTC. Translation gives CASRTSGGETQYF.